This TCR beta chain was captured by sequencing in a study of T cell responses to AZD1222 COVID-19 vaccine listed by TCRdb under 2021. For context, the study as a whole: Because spike-specific TCR depth and breadth did not differ between the two schedules, AZD1222 recipients who got a second dose at roughly 4 weeks were pooled with those who got a second dose at roughly 12 weeks. A total of more than 230 trial participants underwent TCR sequencing, of whom 207 had received two doses of AZD1222 and 26 had received two doses of the MenACWY control vaccine. Trial participants were enrolled by age into subgroups of 18-55, 56-69 and 70-plus years, and around 140, 26 and 57 TCR-sequenced participants, respectively, were included in these subgroups. What the work shows at the level of the full study, not this receptor alone: In the small 56-69-year group, the increase in depth fell short of significance, most likely because of low power. The whole spike protein was spanned by vaccine-associated CD4 TCRs, and dominant responses were seen in regions 160-218 and 743-854. Spike-specific TCR breadth and depth rose significantly after two AZD1222 doses compared with day 0 and with MenACWY recipients. Reportedly, close to half of the unique spike-specific TCRs recognized epitopes lying outside the regions that are mutated in the B.1.351 and B.1.1.7 variants. Because no samples from the day 14 peak response were available, repertoires could be characterized only after the peak T cell response. Conclusions about previously exposed vaccinees are limited, since just a handful of AZD1222 recipients were seropositive for SARS-CoV-2 at baseline. Participants were mostly white British and included more females than males, and it was suggested by the authors that clonal diversity may have been underestimated.

A remark on this clone: Its antigen remains unidentified. Base-call qualities are not available, and no considerably larger clone is one nucleotide away.

The CDR3 regions of human TCRbeta chains were analyzed by immunosequencing. Processing in the source paper ran as follows. TCRs in the repertoires were matched against a reference library of SARS-CoV-2-specific TCRs that had been generated with the MIRA antigen-specificity platform. Breadth was defined as the fraction of unique TCRs that were SARS-CoV-2-associated. Depth was defined as the fraction of total T cells that were SARS-CoV-2-associated. Using the MIRA data, every spike-specific TCR was mapped to the spike region that the TCR reacted to and assigned to either a CD4 or a CD8 class. Log10-transformed breadth and depth values were compared by one-way ANOVA with Sidak's multiple comparisons tests. TCRdb stores this immuneACCESS table with in-frame sequences only. Part of the clones is absent; in the studies checked, under half of the shortfall reflects unresolved V genes, and no reason is known for the rest. V and J calls and clone size are copied from that table; D and trimming were computed from the DNA. The sample table lists about 53,000 clones, about four fifths of them with a count of one. The biggest ten clones account for roughly 30% of the sample.

Trimming accounts for 0 bases at V and 1 base at J, while the number of junction bases matched to no gene is 8. Measured from the cysteine to the phenylalanine, the CDR3 is 17 residues long. The kept DNA is CDR3 alone, 51 bases in frame from the first base. Based on the germline V gene, the CDR1 and CDR2 sequences are SGDLS and YYNGEE. The sample's time point label, in plain terms: baseline before first vaccination. Samples from vaccinated people were obtained from the UK trials COV001 and COV002, which included a single-blind randomized controlled phase 2/3 trial of AZD1222 (ChAdOx1 nCoV-19) in healthy adults. Trial participant PBMC samples were collected at day 0 and day 28 after the second dose for TCRbeta chain sequencing.

This TCR came from an adult in good health. Sequences were derived from peripheral blood, sampled on day 0 of AZD1222 vaccination. Recombination joined TRBV9 with TRBJ2-3; TRBD2 fits 7 bases in the junction. The nucleotide sequence is TGTGCCAGCAGCGTAGCTCTGGCGGGAGTCGGCACAGATACGCAGTATTTT. This codes for CASSVALAGVGTDTQYF.